The 17 T cell receptor beta chains in this list originate from one sample, sequenced in a study of cytomegalovirus exposure and HLA in healthy donors. Vbeta (60) and Jbeta (13) primers were used in the PCR. TCRdb's copy holds only in-frame clones and misses some; the assay was immunoSEQ multiplex PCR. Of 250,000 to 350,000 clones in the sample, 75% to 90% were seen once. Input material: PBMCs. These TCRs come from a girl aged 2-10 years in good health and CMV-seronegative.

V is TRBV28 and J is TRBJ1-4, with D possibly TRBD1 on 6 matching bases. CDR1 is MDHEN and CDR2 is SYDVKM in the germline V gene. The CDR3 contains 19 residues. The V gene lost 4 bases and the J gene lost 3 bases, with 24 bases spanning the gap. As DNA, the CDR3 is TGTGCCAGCAGTTCCCCCGTACCCCGAACAGGGACGCCTAATGAAAAACTGTTTTTT. It specifies CASSSPVPRTGTPNEKLFF.

The chain uses TRBV19 and TRBJ1-1; 10 bases align to TRBD1. Trimming took 8 bases from V and 2 from J; bases not matched to a gene: 11. Germline V gene data show CDR1 as LNHDA and CDR2 as SQIVND (reference sequence). The CDR3 is made up of 16 amino acids. The CDR3 DNA follows: TGTGCCAGTTCAAGACAGGGGGCGGGACGAAACACTGAAGCTTTCTTT. It specifies CASSRQGAGRNTEAFF.

The rearrangement uses TRBV18 and TRBJ2-2, with 10 bases lining up with TRBD2. V lost 2 bases to trimming and J lost 7 bases; unmatched junction nucleotides: 10. The V gene's germline CDR1 is KGHSH and CDR2 LQKENI. The CDR3 loop spans 17 amino acids. The CDR3 loop reads CASSPSASGSFYGELFF. CDR3 nucleotides: TGTGCCAGCTCACCATCGGCTAGCGGGAGTTTTTACGGGGAGCTGTTTTTT.

V usage is TRBV19 and J usage is TRBJ1-1; 7 positions match TRBD1. This CDR3 region has 16 residues. Trimming at V came to 1 base and at J to 4 bases, leaving 9 bases not matched to a gene. Germline assignment: CDR1 LNHDA and CDR2 SQIVND (reference sequence). The DNA for the CDR3 is TGTGCCAGTAGTATAGGAGACAGGGCGTTTGGCACTGAAGCTTTCTTT. It codes for CASSIGDRAFGTEAFF.

CDR3 in DNA: TGTGCCAGCGGACGGACTAGCGGGCAACAAGAGACCCAGTACTTC. It codes for CASGRTSGQQETQYF. V gene TRBV9 combines with J gene TRBJ2-5; 11 bases agree with TRBD2. The V gene's germline CDR1 is SGDLS and CDR2 YYNGEE. The CDR3 loop spans 15 amino acids. Germline trimming cut 7 bases from V and 2 bases from J; bases unmatched to any gene: 7. Complete variable domain (other parts from reference TRBV9 and TRBJ2-5): DSGVTQTPKHLITATGQRVTLRCSPRSGDLSVYWYQQSLDQGLQFLIQYYNGEERAKGNILERFSAQQFPDLHSELNLSSLELGDSALYFCASGRTSGQQETQYFGPGTRLLVL.

J is TRBJ1-1 and V is TRBV28; tentatively, D is TRBD1 (6 bases). The length of the CDR3 is 15 residues. The V end was cut by 6 bases, the J end by 0 bases, with 14 bases between. The germline gives CDR1 MDHEN, CDR2 SYDVKM. The CDR3: CASSLGGGLNTEAFF. In DNA, the CDR3 is TGTGCCAGCAGCTTGGGAGGGGGGTTGAACACTGAAGCTTTCTTT.

V usage is TRBV7-9 and J usage is TRBJ1-1, with D uncertain. The V end lost 5 bases, the J end lost 4 bases, and 14 bases lay between the germline ends. CDR3 length equals 14 residues. The germline gives CDR1 SEHNR, CDR2 FQNEAQ (reference sequence). The CDR3 sequence: CASSRGVPGTEAFF. In DNA form, the CDR3 reads TGTGCCAGCAGCCGCGGGGTTCCGGGCACTGAAGCTTTCTTT.

The chain recombines TRBV11-2 with TRBJ1-5; D is unresolved. Looked up from germline, CDR1 is SGHAT and CDR2 is FQNNGV. Trimming cost V 5 bases and J 0 bases, with 11 bases left between them. This CDR3 has 15 residues. The CDR3 DNA sequence: TGTGCCAGCAGCCCGGACGGGAATAGCAATCAGCCCCAGCATTTT. Residues: CASSPDGNSNQPQHF.

The chain carries TRBV27 and TRBJ2-1; D might be TRBD2 (5 bases). CDR1 is MNHEY, CDR2 SMNVEV, per germline (reference sequence). The CDR3 has 14 amino acids. Trimming pared 3 bases from V and 2 bases from J, leaving 8 bases between. Written as DNA, the CDR3 is TGTGCCAGCAGTTTTGGGCGGGCCTACAATGAGCAGTTCTTC. Translating it yields CASSFGRAYNEQFF.

The chain couples TRBV28 to TRBJ2-3; 7 nucleotides align to TRBD2. With 2 bases clipped from V and 4 bases from J, the junction kept 6 bases outside the gene matches. The CDR3 consists of 15 residues. Germline V gives CDR1 MDHEN, CDR2 SYDVKM. Written as DNA, the CDR3 is TGTGCCAGCAGTTTAACACAGCGGGGCTCAGATACGCAGTATTTT. It translates to CASSLTQRGSDTQYF.

V usage is TRBV11-2 and J usage is TRBJ2-5; TRBD2 matches at 9 bases. The CDR3 covers 14 residues. In germline, CDR1 is SGHAT, CDR2 FQNNGV. Trimming at V came to 6 bases and at J to 4 bases, leaving 6 bases not matched to a gene. The CDR3: CASRGGGVIETQYF. The CDR3 region has the DNA TGTGCCAGCAGAGGCGGGGGGGTAATAGAGACCCAGTACTTC. Using reference TRBV11-2 and TRBJ2-5 for the parts outside the CDR3, the full variable domain is EAGVAQSPRYKIIEKRQSVAFWCNPISGHATLYWYQQILGQGPKLLIQFQNNGVVDDSQLPKDRFSAERLKGVDSTLKIQPAKLEDSAVYLCASRGGGVIETQYFGPGTRLLVL.

The gene calls are TRBV5-1 and TRBJ1-4; 7 nucleotides line up with TRBD1. Germline trimming cut 0 bases from V and 8 bases from J; bases unmatched to any gene: 7. This CDR3 has 15 amino acids. Germline values: CDR1 SGHRS, CDR2 YFSETQ. In DNA form, the CDR3 reads TGCGCCAGCAGCTTGGCCGAGGGGGCTTGGGAAAAACTGTTTTTT. Encoded protein: CASSLAEGAWEKLFF.

J is TRBJ2-5 and V is TRBV4-2; a weak D match, TRBD1 (6 bases). Germline CDR1 is LGHNA and CDR2 is YNFKEQ. V dropped 4 bases and J dropped 1 base, with 7 bases sitting between them. The CDR3 contains 13 residues. This CDR3 reads CASSPQGQETQYF. CDR3 nucleotides: TGTGCCAGCAGCCCACAGGGCCAAGAGACCCAGTACTTC.

The rearrangement uses TRBV6-1 and TRBJ2-2; D is unresolved. Trimming left V 7 bases short and J 4 bases short, with 16 bases between. The CDR3 covers 15 residues. From germline, CDR1 is MNHNS and CDR2 SASEGT. CDR3 in DNA: TGTGCCAGCAAGTATTCCGGATGGAGCACCGGGGAGCTGTTTTTT. This gives the protein CASKYSGWSTGELFF.

The chain is built from TRBV2 and TRBJ1-1, with TRBD1 matching 11 bases. There are 15 residues in the CDR3. V lost 6 bases and J lost 4; bases outside the gene matches: 7. Germline V CDR1 and CDR2: SNHLY, FYNNEI. The CDR3 region has the DNA TGTGCCAGCAGGGACAGGGGGCTCGTCACCACTGAAGCTTTCTTT. Its protein product is CASRDRGLVTTEAFF.

V is TRBV7-6 and J is TRBJ2-7, with TRBD1 matching over 8 bases. The CDR3 has 15 residues. V gave up 5 bases and J gave up 7 bases; unmatched junction bases: 13. The germline CDR1 and CDR2 sequences are SGHVS and FNYEAQ. The CDR3 region is CASSLHQDRAREQYF. The CDR3 DNA is TGTGCCAGCAGCCTCCACCAGGACAGGGCCAGGGAGCAGTACTTC.

V usage is TRBV5-5 and J usage is TRBJ2-6; D call uncertain. This CDR3 spans 14 amino acids. Looked up from germline, CDR1 is SGHKS and CDR2 is YYEKEE (reference sequence). Trimming removed 3 bases at V and 0 bases at J, with 4 bases between. CDR3 loop: CASSWSSGANVLTF. Here the CDR3 DNA reads TGTGCCAGCAGCTGGAGCTCTGGGGCCAACGTCCTGACTTTC.